This T cell receptor (beta chain) derives from a study of blood T cells in healthy people across ages. Study-level background: Template switching caught about one barcoded beta molecule for each two T cells.

With a J-beta primer mix and a sample-barcoded 5' primer, a second PCR ran roughly 6 to 12 cycles. TCRdb processed the 5' RACE reads anew with MiXCR; each CDR3 protein has one entry. Of approximately 600,000 distinct CDR3 sequences detected, 58% appear once; the ten largest clones hold approximately 40%. A word on this clonotype: Its antigen remains unknown.

V was pared by 3 bases and J by 6 bases, with 8 bases between. The CDR3 loop spans 12 amino acids. The germline V gene has CDR1 MGHRA and CDR2 YSYEKL. The study, taken as a whole, reports: Naive T cell percentage showed a strong correlation with the diversity of TCR beta.

The donors, healthy Caucasians from Russia, were aged 6 to 90. The source material was blood. V is TRBV4-1 and J is TRBJ1-1; possible D gene TRBD1, 6 bases. The sequence was collected from a man in his fifties or sixties in good health. The CDR3 loop reads CASSHPGAEAFF. The CDR3 DNA reads TGCGCCAGCAGCCACCCAGGGGCTGAAGCTTTCTTT.